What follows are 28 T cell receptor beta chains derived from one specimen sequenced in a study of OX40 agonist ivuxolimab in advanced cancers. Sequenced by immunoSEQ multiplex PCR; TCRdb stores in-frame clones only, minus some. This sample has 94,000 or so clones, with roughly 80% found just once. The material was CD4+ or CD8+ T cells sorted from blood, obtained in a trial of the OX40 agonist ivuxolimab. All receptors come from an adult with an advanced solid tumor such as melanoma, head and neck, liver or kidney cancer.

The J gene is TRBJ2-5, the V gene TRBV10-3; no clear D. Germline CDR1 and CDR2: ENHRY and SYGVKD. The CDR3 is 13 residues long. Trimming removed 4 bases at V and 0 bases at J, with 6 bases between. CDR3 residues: CAISADNQETQYF. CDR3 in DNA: TGTGCCATCAGTGCCGACAACCAAGAGACCCAGTACTTC.

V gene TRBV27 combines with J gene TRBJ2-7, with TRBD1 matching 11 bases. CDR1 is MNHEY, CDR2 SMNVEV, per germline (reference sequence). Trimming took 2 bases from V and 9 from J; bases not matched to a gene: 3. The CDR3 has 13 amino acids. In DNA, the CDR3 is TGTGCCAGCAGTTTAGGACAGGGGGCTGGGCAGTACTTC. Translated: CASSLGQGAGQYF.

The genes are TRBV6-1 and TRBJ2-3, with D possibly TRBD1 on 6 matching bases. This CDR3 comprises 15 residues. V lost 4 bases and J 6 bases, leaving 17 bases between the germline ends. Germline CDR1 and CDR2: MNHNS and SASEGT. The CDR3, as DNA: TGTGCCAGCAGTGTGACGGACAGCCCCATGGATACGCAGTATTTT. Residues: CASSVTDSPMDTQYF.

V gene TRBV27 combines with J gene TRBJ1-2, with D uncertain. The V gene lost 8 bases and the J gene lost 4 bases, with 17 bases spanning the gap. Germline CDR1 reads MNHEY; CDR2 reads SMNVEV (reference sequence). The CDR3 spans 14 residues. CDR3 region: CASANPWPLYGYTF. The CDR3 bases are TGTGCCAGCGCCAATCCGTGGCCCCTCTATGGCTACACCTTC.

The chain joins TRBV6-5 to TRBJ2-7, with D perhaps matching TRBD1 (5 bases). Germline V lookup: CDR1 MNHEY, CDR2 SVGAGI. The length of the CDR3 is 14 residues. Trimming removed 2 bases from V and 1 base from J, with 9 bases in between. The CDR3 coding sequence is TGTGCCAGCAGTTACCTCGACAGTTCCTACGAGCAGTACTTC. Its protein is CASSYLDSSYEQYF.

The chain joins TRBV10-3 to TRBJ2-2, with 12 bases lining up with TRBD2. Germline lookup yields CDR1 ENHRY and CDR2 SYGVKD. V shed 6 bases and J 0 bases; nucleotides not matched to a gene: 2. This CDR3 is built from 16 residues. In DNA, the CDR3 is TGTGCCATCAGAAGACTAGCGGGGGCGAACACCGGGGAGCTGTTTTTT. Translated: CAIRRLAGANTGELFF.

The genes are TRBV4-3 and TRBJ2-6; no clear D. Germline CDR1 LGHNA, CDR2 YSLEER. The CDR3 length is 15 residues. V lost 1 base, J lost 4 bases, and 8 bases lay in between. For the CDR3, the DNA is TGCGCCAGCAGCCAAGGCATGGGGGGGGCCAACGTCCTGACTTTC. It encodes CASSQGMGGANVLTF.

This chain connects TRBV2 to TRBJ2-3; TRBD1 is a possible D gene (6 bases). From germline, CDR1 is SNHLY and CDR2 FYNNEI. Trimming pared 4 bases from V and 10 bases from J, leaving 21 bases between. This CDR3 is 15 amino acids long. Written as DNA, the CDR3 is TGTGCCAGCAGTGGACGGGAAGGGGGAGAAGTGTCGCAGTATTTT. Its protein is CASSGREGGEVSQYF. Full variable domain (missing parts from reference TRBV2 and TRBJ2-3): EPEVTQTPSHQVTQMGQEVILRCVPISNHLYFYWYRQILGQKVEFLVSFYNNEISEKSEIFDDQFSVERPDGSNFTLKIRSTKLEDSAMYFCASSGREGGEVSQYFGPGTRLTVL.

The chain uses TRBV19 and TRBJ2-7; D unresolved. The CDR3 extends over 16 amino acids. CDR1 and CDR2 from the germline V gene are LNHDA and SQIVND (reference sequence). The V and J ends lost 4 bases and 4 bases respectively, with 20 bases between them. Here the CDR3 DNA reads TGTGCCAGTAGTACCCTTCTAAGTGGGCCTAAATACGAGCAGTACTTC. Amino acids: CASSTLLSGPKYEQYF.

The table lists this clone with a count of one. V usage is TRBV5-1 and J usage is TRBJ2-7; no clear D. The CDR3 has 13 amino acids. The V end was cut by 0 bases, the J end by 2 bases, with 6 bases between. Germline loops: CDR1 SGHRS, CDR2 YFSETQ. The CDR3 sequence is CASSLVGTYEQYF. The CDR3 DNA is TGCGCCAGCAGCTTGGTAGGAACCTACGAGCAGTACTTC. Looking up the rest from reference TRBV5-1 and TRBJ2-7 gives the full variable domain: KAGVTQTPRYLIKTRGQQVTLSCSPISGHRSVSWYQQTPGQGLQFLFEYFSETQRNKGNFPGRFSGRQFSNSRSEMNVSTLELGDSALYLCASSLVGTYEQYFGPGTRLTVT.

Here the CDR3 DNA reads TGTGCCAGCAGCTTAGTTATAGCAGAGACCCAGTACTTC. Protein sequence: CASSLVIAETQYF. The chain couples TRBV7-7 to TRBJ2-5, with D hard to call. The V gene's germline CDR1 is SSHAT and CDR2 FNYEAQ (reference sequence). The CDR3 has 13 amino acids. With 1 base removed from V and 4 bases from J, the gap between germline ends came to 7 bases. Full variable domain (outside the CDR3, taken from reference TRBV7-7 and TRBJ2-5): GAGVSQSPRYKVTKRGQDVTLRCDPISSHATLYWYQQALGQGPEFLTYFNYEAQPDKSGLPSDRFSAERPEGSISTLTIQRTEQRDSAMYRCASSLVIAETQYFGPGTRLLVL.

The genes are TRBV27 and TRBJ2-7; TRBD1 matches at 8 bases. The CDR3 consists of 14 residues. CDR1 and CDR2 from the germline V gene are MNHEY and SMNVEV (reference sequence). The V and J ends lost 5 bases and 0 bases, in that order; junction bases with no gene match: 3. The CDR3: CASSPTGVSYEQYF. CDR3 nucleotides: TGTGCCAGCAGTCCGACAGGGGTCTCCTACGAGCAGTACTTC.

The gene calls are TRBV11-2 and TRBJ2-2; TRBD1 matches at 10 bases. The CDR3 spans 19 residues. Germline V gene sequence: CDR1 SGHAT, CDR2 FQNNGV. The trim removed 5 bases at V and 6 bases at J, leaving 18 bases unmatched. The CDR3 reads CASSATRDRGPDRPGELFF. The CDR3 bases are TGTGCCAGCAGCGCGACTCGGGACAGGGGCCCTGATCGCCCCGGGGAGCTGTTTTTT.

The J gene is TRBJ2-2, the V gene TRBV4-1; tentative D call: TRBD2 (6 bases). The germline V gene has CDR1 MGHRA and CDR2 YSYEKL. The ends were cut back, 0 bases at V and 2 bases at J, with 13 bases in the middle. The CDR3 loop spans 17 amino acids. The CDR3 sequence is CASSQDPAGANTGELFF. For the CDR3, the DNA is TGCGCCAGCAGCCAAGATCCAGCGGGTGCAAACACCGGGGAGCTGTTTTTT.

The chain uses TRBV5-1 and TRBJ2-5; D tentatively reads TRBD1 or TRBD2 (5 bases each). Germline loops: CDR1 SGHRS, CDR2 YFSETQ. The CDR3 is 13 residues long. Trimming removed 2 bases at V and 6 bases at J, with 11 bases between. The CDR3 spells CASSLEGSKTQYF. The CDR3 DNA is TGCGCCAGCAGCTTAGAGGGGTCGAAGACCCAGTACTTC.

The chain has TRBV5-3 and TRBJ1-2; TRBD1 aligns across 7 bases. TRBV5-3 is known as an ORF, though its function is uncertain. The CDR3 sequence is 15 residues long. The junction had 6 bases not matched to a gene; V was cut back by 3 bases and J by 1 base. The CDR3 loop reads CARSYKTGVNYGYTF. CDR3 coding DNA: TGTGCCAGAAGCTACAAAACAGGGGTTAACTATGGCTACACCTTC.

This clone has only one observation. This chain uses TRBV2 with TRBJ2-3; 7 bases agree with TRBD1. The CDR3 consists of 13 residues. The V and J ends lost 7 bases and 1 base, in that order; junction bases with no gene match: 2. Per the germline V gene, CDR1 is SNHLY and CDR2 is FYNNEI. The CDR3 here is CASTGQGTDTQYF. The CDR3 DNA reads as TGTGCCAGCACCGGACAGGGCACAGATACGCAGTATTTT.

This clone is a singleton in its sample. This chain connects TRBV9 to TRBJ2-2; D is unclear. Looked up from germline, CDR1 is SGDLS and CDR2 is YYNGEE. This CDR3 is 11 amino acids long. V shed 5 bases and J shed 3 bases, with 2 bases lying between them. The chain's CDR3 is CASSYTGELFF. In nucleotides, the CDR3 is TGTGCCAGCAGTTACACCGGGGAGCTGTTTTTT.

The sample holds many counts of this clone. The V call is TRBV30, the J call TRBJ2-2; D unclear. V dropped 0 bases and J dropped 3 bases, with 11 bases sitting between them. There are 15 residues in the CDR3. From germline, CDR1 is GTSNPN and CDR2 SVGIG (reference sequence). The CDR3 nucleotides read TGTGCCTGGAGTGTCTCGCAACTTGACACCGGGGAGCTGTTTTTT. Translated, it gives CAWSVSQLDTGELFF.

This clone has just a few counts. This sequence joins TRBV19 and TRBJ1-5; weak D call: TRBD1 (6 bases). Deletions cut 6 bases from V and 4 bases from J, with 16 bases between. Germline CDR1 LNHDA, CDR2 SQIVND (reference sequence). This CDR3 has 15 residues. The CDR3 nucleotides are TGTGCCAGTAGGGGGGGGCAGGCCCTTAATCAGCCCCAGCATTTT. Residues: CASRGGQALNQPQHF.

The CDR3 DNA is TGTGCCAGTACCATCGGGGGCTCCTACAATGAGCAGTTCTTC. Its protein product is CASTIGGSYNEQFF. V usage is TRBV19 and J usage is TRBJ2-1; the D gene is possibly TRBD2 (6 bases). Germline lookup yields CDR1 LNHDA and CDR2 SQIVND (reference sequence). CDR3 size: 14 residues. The V gene lost 7 bases and the J gene lost 0 bases, with 10 bases spanning the gap.

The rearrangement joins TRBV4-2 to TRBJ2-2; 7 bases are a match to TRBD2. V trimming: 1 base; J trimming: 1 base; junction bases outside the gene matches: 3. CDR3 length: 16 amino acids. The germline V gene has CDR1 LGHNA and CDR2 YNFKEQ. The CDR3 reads CASSQGLAVNTGELFF. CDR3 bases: TGTGCCAGCAGCCAAGGTCTAGCGGTGAACACCGGGGAGCTGTTTTTT.

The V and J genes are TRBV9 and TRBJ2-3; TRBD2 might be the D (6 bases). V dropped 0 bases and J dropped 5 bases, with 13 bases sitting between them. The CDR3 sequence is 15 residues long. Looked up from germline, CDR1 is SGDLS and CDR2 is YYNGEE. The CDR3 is CASSVVAGKGDTQYF. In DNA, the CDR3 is TGTGCCAGCAGCGTAGTGGCGGGGAAGGGAGATACGCAGTATTTT.

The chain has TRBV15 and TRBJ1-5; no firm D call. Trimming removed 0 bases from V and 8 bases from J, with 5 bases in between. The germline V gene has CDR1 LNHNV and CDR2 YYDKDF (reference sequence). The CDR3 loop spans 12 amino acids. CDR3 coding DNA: TGTGCCACCAGCAGAGATGAAGAGCCCCAGCATTTT. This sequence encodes CATSRDEEPQHF.

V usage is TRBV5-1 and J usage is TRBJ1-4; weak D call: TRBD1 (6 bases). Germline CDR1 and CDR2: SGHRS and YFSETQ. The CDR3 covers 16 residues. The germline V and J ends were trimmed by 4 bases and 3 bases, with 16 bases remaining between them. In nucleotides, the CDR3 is TGCGCCAGCAGCACTACAGGGTCCGCAGCTAATGAAAAACTGTTTTTT. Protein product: CASSTTGSAANEKLFF.

DNA of the CDR3: TGTGCCAGCAGTTACTCGACCCGGATCCAAGAGACCCAGTACTTC. This codes for CASSYSTRIQETQYF. The chain links TRBV6-5 to TRBJ2-5; D not certain. This CDR3 region has 15 residues. The germline V gene encodes CDR1 MNHEY and CDR2 SVGAGI. The V gene lost 0 bases and the J gene lost 1 base, with 9 bases spanning the gap.

CDR3 bases: TGTGCCAGCAGCCCCTGGGACAGCCACTACGAGCAGTACTTC. Protein product: CASSPWDSHYEQYF. The chain combines TRBV9 with TRBJ2-7, with 7 bases aligning to TRBD1. CDR3 length: 14 amino acids. With V trimmed by 4 bases and J by 3 bases, 7 bases remained unmatched. CDR1 and CDR2 from the germline V gene are SGDLS and YYNGEE.

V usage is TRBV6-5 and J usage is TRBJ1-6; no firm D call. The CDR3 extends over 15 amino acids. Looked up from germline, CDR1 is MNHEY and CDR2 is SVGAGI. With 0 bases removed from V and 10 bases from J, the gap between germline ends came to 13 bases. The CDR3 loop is CASSYSSFLGSPLHF. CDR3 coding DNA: TGTGCCAGCAGTTACTCTTCGTTCCTTGGGTCACCCCTCCACTTT.